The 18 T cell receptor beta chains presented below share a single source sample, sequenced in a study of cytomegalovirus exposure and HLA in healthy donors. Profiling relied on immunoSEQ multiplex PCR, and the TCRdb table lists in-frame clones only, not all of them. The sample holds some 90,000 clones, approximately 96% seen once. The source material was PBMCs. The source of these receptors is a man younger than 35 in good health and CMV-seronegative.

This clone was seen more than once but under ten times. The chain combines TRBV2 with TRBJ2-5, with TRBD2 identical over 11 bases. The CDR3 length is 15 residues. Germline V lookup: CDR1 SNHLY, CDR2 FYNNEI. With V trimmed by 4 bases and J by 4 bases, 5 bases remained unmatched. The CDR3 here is CASSGTSGLGETQYF. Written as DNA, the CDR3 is TGTGCCAGCAGTGGGACTAGCGGGCTAGGAGAGACCCAGTACTTC.

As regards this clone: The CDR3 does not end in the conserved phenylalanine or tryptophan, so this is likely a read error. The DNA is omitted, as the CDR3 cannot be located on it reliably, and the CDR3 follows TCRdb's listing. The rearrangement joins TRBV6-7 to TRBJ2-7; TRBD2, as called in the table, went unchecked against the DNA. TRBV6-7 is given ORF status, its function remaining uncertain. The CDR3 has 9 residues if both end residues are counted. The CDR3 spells CASIPTPAD.

CDR3 loop: CASSHRSGYGYTF. CDR3 sequence (DNA): TGTGCCAGCAGCCATAGGTCGGGCTATGGCTACACCTTC. The rearrangement joins TRBV11-2 to TRBJ1-2, with unresolved D. Trimming stripped 5 bases from V and 4 bases from J, with 11 bases between. Germline loops: CDR1 SGHAT, CDR2 FQNNGV. The CDR3 consists of 13 residues. The full variable domain, in which reference TRBV11-2 and TRBJ1-2 provide the parts outside the CDR3, is EAGVAQSPRYKIIEKRQSVAFWCNPISGHATLYWYQQILGQGPKLLIQFQNNGVVDDSQLPKDRFSAERLKGVDSTLKIQPAKLEDSAVYLCASSHRSGYGYTFGSGTRLTVV.

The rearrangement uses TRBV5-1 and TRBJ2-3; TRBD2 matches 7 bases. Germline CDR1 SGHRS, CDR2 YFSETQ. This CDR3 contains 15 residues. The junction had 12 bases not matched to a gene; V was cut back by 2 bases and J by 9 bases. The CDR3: CASSLWDYSSGTQYF. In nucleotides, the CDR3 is TGCGCCAGCAGCTTATGGGACTACTCCAGTGGGACGCAGTATTTT.

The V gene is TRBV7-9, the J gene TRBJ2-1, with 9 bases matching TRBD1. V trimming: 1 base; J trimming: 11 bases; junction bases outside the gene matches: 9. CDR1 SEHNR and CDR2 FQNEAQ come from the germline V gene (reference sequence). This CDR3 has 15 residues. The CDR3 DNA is TGTGCCAGCAGCTTAGAACAGGGGGCCGAGAAACAGCAGTTCTTC. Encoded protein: CASSLEQGAEKQQFF. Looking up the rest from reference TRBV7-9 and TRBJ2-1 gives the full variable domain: DTGVSQNPRHKITKRGQNVTFRCDPISEHNRLYWYRQTLGQGPEFLTYFQNEAQLEKSRLLSDRFSAERPKGSFSTLEIQRTEQGDSAMYLCASSLEQGAEKQQFFGPGTRLTVL.

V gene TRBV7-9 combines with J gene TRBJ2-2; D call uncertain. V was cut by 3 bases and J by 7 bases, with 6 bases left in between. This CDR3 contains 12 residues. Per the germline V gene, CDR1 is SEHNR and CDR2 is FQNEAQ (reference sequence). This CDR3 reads CASSFGDGELFF. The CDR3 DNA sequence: TGTGCCAGCAGCTTCGGTGACGGGGAGCTGTTTTTT.

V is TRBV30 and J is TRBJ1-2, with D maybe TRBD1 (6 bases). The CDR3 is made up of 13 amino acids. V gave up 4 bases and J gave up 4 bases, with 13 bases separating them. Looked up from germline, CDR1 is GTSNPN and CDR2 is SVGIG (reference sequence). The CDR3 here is CAWKLTGLYGYTF. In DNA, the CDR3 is TGTGCCTGGAAGTTAACAGGGCTCTATGGCTACACCTTC.

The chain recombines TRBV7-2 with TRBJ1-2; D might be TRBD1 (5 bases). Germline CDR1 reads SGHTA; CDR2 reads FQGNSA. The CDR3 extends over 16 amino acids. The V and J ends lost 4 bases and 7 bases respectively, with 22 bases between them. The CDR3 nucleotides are TGTGCCAGCAGCTCCCGTGGGGGAGGTTCTTGGAGTGGCTACACCTTC. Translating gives CASSSRGGGSWSGYTF.

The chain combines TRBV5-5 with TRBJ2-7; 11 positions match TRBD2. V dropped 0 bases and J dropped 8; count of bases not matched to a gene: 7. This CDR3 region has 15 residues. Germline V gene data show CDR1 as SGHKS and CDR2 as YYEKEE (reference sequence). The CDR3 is CASSLGLAGSGQQYF. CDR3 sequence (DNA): TGTGCCAGCAGCTTGGGACTAGCGGGGTCCGGGCAGCAGTACTTC.

CDR3: CASSRGQGTGYTF. CDR3 nucleotides: TGTGCCAGCAGCCGGGGACAGGGGACGGGCTACACCTTC. The genes are TRBV6-6 and TRBJ1-2, with TRBD1 matching 10 bases. CDR1 MNHNY and CDR2 SVGAGI come from the germline V gene (reference sequence). The length of the CDR3 is 13 residues. V lost 6 bases, J lost 8 bases, and 6 bases stayed unmatched.

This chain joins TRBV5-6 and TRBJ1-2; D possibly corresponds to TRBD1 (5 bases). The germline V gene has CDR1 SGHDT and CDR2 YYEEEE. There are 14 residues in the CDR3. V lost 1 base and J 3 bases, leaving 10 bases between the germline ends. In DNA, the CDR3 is TGTGCCAGCAGCTTGCGGGGGTATGACTATGGCTACACCTTC. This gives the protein CASSLRGYDYGYTF.

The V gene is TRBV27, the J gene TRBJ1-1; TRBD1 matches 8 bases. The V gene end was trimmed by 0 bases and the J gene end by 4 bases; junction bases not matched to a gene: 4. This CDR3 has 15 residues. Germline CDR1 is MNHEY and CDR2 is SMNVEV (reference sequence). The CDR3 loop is CASSLSGDRPTEAFF. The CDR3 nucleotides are TGTGCCAGCAGTTTATCAGGGGACAGGCCCACTGAAGCTTTCTTT.

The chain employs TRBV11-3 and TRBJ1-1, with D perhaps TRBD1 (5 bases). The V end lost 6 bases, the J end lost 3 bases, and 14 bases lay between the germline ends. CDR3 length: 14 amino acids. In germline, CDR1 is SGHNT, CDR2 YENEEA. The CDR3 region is CASSRTGLDTEAFF. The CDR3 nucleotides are TGTGCCAGCAGTCGAACAGGCCTTGACACTGAAGCTTTCTTT.

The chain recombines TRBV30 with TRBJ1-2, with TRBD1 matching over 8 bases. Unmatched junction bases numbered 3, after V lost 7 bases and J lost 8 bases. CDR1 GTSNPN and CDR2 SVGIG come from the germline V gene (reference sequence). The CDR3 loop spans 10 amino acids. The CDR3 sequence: CASNRGGYTF. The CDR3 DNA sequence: TGTGCCTCAAACAGGGGGGGCTACACCTTC.

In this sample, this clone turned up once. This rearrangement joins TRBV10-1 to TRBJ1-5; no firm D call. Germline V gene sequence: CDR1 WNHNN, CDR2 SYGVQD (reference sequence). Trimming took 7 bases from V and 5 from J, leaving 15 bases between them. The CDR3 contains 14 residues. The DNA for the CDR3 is TGCGCCAGCAACCGACACTCACTGCATCAGCCCCAGCATTTT. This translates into CASNRHSLHQPQHF.

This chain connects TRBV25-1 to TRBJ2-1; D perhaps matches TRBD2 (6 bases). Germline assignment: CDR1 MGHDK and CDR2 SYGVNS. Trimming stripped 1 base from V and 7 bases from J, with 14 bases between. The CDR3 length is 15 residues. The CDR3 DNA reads TGTGCCAGCAGTGAATTAAGGCTCGGGAGTAATGAGCAGTTCTTC. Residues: CASSELRLGSNEQFF.

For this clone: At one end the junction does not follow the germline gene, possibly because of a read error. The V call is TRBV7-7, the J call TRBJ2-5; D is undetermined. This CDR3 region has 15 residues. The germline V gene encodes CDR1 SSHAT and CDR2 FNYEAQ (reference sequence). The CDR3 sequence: CASSLGKTGRETQYF. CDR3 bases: TGTGCTAGCAGCTTAGGTAAAACGGGTCGAGAGACCCAGTACTTC.

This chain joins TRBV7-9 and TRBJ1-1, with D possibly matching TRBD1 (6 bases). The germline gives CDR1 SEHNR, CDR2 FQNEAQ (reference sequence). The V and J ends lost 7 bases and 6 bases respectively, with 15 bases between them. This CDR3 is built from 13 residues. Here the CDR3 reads CASTQHRDPEAFF. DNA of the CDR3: TGTGCCAGCACCCAGCACAGGGACCCTGAAGCTTTCTTT.